This TCR beta chain originates from a study of blood T cell repertoires in COVID-19 (dated by TCRdb to about 2020). With regard to the full study: The collaborator samples originated in the United States, Italy and Spain and spanned the acute and convalescent phases of COVID-19. Deeply sampled blood TCRbeta repertoires from subjects exposed to, actively infected with, or recovered from COVID-19 were included in the dataset. Samples came from the ongoing ImmuneRACE study (first 160 participants) plus 1,254 subjects from 6 global collaborators. The prospective study material was composed of cDNA or gDNA derived from T cells, B-cell-depleted T cells, or PBMCs. Nearly every sample came with metadata listing a de-identified subject ID, COVID-19 status, age in years and sex. Where available, HLA class I and class II types were taken from metadata supplied by the sample provider and were not determined by assay-based typing. The repertoires were made available in a free public database intended to serve as a resource for research on the immune response to SARS-CoV-2.

In the prospective study, participants were 18 to 89 years old, resided in about two dozen geographic areas of the United States, and were enrolled through a virtual design. In the prospective study, participants were assigned to cohorts based on the clinical history participants reported in a screening survey and a study questionnaire. Recovered participants in ImmuneRACE Cohort 3 were defined by two consecutive negative NP/OP PCR tests, clearance by a healthcare professional, or resolution of symptoms. In the prospective study, mobile phlebotomists collected whole blood, serum and a nasopharyngeal or oropharyngeal swab from each participant. Prospective study participants could optionally give additional blood draws and questionnaires over a 2-month period. Before DNA extraction, prospective study blood samples were shipped either frozen or at room temperature. Concerning this clone itself: Its antigen is currently not known. One base away there is no much larger clone; base qualities are not given.

The germline V gene supplies CDR1 SGHNT and CDR2 YENEEA. V is pared back by 5 bases and J by 2 bases, with 11 bases lying between the germline termini. The CDR3 has 14 amino acids, counting the end cysteine and phenylalanine. Only the CDR3 part of the read is kept: 42 bases, read in frame from the first base. TCRbeta CDR3 regions were amplified from genomic DNA using the immunoSEQ Assay, a bias-controlled multiplex PCR. For the original study's pipeline: Within the assay, amplification of reference gene primers was used to estimate how many nucleated cells each sample contained. Sequence reads were collapsed and filtered to measure the absolute abundance of every unique TCRbeta CDR3 rearrangement. Productive Simpson clonality was computed per sample as the square root of Simpson's diversity index over productive rearrangements. What TCRdb holds here is the immuneACCESS table cut down to in-frame rearrangements. Part of the clones is not present; checked against another copy, under half of the missing clones reflect an unresolved V gene, and the others are unexplained. That table is the source of V, J and clone size, and D and trimming were worked out from the DNA. The sample contains approximately 270,000 clones, 85% to 90% of them found a single time. The ten largest clones capture roughly 1.8% of the sample.

Paper-wide results and their limitations: The quantity of clinical and demographic metadata differed by source and by participant and was supplied without curation.

Sequenced sample: PBMCs or T cells enriched from blood (not recorded which). This chain joins TRBV11-3 to TRBJ2-3; a weak D assignment points to TRBD2 (5 bases agree). The receptor was isolated from a woman between 55 and 75 years old who had recovered from COVID-19. The nucleotides read TGTGCCAGCAGCGATTACGGGATCACAGATACGCAGTATTTT. Translated, this is CASSDYGITDTQYF.